This TCR beta chain was obtained from a study of blood T cells in healthy people across ages. Findings of the study overall: Researchers report that TCR beta diversity correlated strongly with naive T cell percentage. Roughly linear age-related decline in beta diversity appeared, significant by age roughly 40. The unsorted PBMCs prevented any conclusive comparison of naive versus antigen-experienced cells. Changes in expanded clonotypes were possibly confounded, as the CMV status of donors was unknown.

Trimming took 0 bases from V and 2 from J, leaving 12 bases between them. Germline lookup yields CDR1 DFQATT and CDR2 SNEGSKA (reference sequence). The CDR3 totals 15 residues. A single count supports this clonotype. What it recognizes is unknown. For the second PCR, which ran for about 7 to 11 cycles, a sample-barcoded 5' primer and a J-beta primer mix were used. TCRdb re-called the 5' RACE reads through MiXCR, storing one row per CDR3 protein. Of over 600,000 distinct CDR3 sequences in the sample, about 21% are singletons; the top ten hold more than 3%. The receptor's source is a man between 65 and 79 years old in good health. The chain is built from TRBV20-1 and TRBJ2-3; the D gene is possibly TRBD1 (6 bases). Sample: blood. The CDR3 region is CSARDSGEVTDTQYF. The CDR3 DNA is TGCAGTGCTAGAGATTCAGGGGAAGTCACAGATACGCAGTATTTT.